The T cell receptor (beta chain) described here comes from a study of blood T cell repertoires in COVID-19. Per germline, CDR1 KGHSH and CDR2 LQKENI. The V gene lost 3 bases and the J gene lost 4 bases, with 17 bases spanning the gap. The CDR3 covers 16 residues. The data were produced by immunoSEQ multiplex PCR, yet TCRdb's version contains in-frame clones alone and is incomplete. The data show approximately 170,000 clones, approximately 86% seen once. The receptor comes from an elderly woman with COVID-19, enrolled during active disease. The material sequenced was peripheral blood. The chain employs TRBV18 and TRBJ2-3; TRBD2 might be the D (6 bases). The chain's CDR3 is CASSPLRASDSDTQYF. CDR3 nucleotides: TGTGCCAGCTCACCCCTTCGGGCTAGCGACTCAGATACGCAGTATTTT.